The entry that follows covers one TCR beta chain sequence. Antigen unknown. The V end lost 0 bases, the J end lost 3 bases, and 6 bases lay between the germline ends. There are 14 residues in the CDR3. Per the germline V gene, CDR1 is SEHNR and CDR2 is FQNEAQ (reference sequence). TCRdb's copy holds only in-frame clones and misses some; the assay was immunoSEQ multiplex PCR. Found here are some 340,000 clones, about 86% of them singletons; the top ten hold 1.9%. The treatment: some 20 received Ad26.COV2.S at low or high dose, single or two shots; about 5 received placebo; per-sample allocation not given. Repertoires come from day 63 after the first vaccine or placebo injection. The shot given was an Ad26 vector that makes Wuhan-strain SARS-CoV-2 spike. The sample originates from a study of Ad26.COV2.S vaccination and SARS-CoV-2 variants. Study-wide context: The trial was COV1001 and the donor's arm was Ad26.COV2.S. Ad26.COV2.S, an intramuscular injection, was given once or twice 56 days apart. Study results and limitations: Measures of TCR breadth and depth may have fallen short of total T cell responses.

V and J are TRBV7-9 and TRBJ2-1; D is uncertain. This clonotype originated in a person between 18 and 59 years old who received the Ad26.COV2.S COVID-19 vaccine or a placebo. This material consisted of peripheral blood, taken in a trial of Ad26.COV2.S vaccine versus placebo. The CDR3 coding sequence is TGTGCCAGCAGCTTAGCGACCAGCTACAATGAGCAGTTCTTC. This encodes CASSLATSYNEQFF.